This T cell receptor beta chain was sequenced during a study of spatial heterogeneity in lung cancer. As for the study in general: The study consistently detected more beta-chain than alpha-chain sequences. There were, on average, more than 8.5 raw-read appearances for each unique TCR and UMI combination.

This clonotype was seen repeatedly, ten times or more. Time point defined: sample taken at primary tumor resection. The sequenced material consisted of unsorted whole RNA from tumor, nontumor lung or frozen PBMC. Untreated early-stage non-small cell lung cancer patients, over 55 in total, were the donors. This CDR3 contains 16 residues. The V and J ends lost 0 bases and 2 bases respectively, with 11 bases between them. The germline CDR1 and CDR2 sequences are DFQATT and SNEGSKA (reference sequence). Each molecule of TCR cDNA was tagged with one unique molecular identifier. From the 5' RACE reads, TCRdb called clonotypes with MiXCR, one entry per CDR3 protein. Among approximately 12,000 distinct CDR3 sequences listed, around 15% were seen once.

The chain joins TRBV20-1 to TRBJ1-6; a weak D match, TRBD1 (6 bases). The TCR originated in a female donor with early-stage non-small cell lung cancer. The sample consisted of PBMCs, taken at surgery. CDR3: CSAREGARPYNSPLHF. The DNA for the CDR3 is TGCAGTGCTAGAGAGGGGGCTCGACCCTATAATTCACCCCTCCACTTT.